The present TCR beta chain was sequenced within a study of OX40 agonist ivuxolimab in advanced cancers. Germline lookup yields CDR1 MNHEY and CDR2 SVGAGI. Trimming pared 5 bases from V and 0 bases from J, leaving 8 bases between. The CDR3 length is 14 residues. Repertoires were generated with immunoSEQ multiplex PCR, while TCRdb's copy carries only in-frame clones and drops some. In the table there are 60,000 to 95,000 clones, roughly 85% of which are singletons. The receptor's source is an adult with an advanced solid tumor such as melanoma, head and neck, liver or kidney cancer. The specimen was CD4+ or CD8+ T cells sorted from blood, collected in a trial of the OX40 agonist ivuxolimab. The chain links TRBV6-5 to TRBJ1-5; D is undetermined. CDR3 loop: CASSQAYSNQPQHF. In DNA, the CDR3 is TGTGCCAGCAGTCAGGCCTATAGCAATCAGCCCCAGCATTTT.